These 26 T cell receptor beta chains were all obtained from the same sample, sequenced in a study of blood T cell repertoires in COVID-19. Profiled with immunoSEQ multiplex PCR; TCRdb holds only in-frame clones, not every one. The sample has about 87,000 clones; more than 85% are singletons. The specimen was peripheral blood. The receptors here all came from a man in his forties or fifties with acute or convalescent COVID-19.

The chain combines TRBV7-2 with TRBJ2-5; 7 nucleotides align to TRBD1. The CDR3 loop spans 13 amino acids. The V segment lost 8 bases and the J segment 7 bases; nucleotides outside the gene matches: 10. Germline CDR1 is SGHTA and CDR2 is FQGNSA. In DNA form, the CDR3 reads TGTGCCAGCTTTACGACAGGGTCGGCGACCCAGTACTTC. The encoded protein is CASFTTGSATQYF.

The rearrangement links TRBV6-1 to TRBJ2-1; D gene unclear. There are 14 residues in the CDR3. Trimming took 0 bases from V and 4 from J, leaving 7 bases between them. Germline V gene data show CDR1 as MNHNS and CDR2 as SASEGT. As DNA, the CDR3 is TGTGCCAGCAGTGAAGCGAGTAGTTACAATGAGCAGTTCTTC. It is translated as CASSEASSYNEQFF.

CDR3 sequence reads: CASSDGGLGYTF. The CDR3 nucleotides read TGTGCCAGCAGTGACGGGGGGCTTGGCTACACCTTC. The chain links TRBV6-1 to TRBJ1-2, with D possibly matching TRBD1 (6 bases). The CDR3 is made up of 12 amino acids. V was trimmed by 3 bases and J by 7 bases, leaving 9 bases between them. Looked up from germline, CDR1 is MNHNS and CDR2 is SASEGT.

The chain employs TRBV7-9 and TRBJ1-5; D not certain. CDR1 and CDR2 from the germline V gene are SEHNR and FQNEAQ (reference sequence). Deletions cut 1 base from V and 8 bases from J, with 12 bases between. The length of the CDR3 is 14 residues. The CDR3 nucleotides are TGTGCCAGCAGCTTAGATTCTCCTTATGAGCCCCAGCATTTT. Its protein product is CASSLDSPYEPQHF.

This chain connects TRBV19 to TRBJ1-2, with D unclear. Trimming took off 7 bases at V and 1 base at J, with 25 bases between the two ends. This CDR3 is built from 18 residues. The germline V gene has CDR1 LNHDA and CDR2 SQIVND (reference sequence). The CDR3 reads CASNPEGGKSSFNYGYTF. The DNA of the CDR3 is TGTGCCAGTAATCCTGAGGGAGGGAAATCTTCCTTTAACTATGGCTACACCTTC.

The chain is built from TRBV3-1 (or the pseudogene TRBV3-2) and TRBJ1-3; D uncertain. V shed 4 bases and J shed 8 bases, with 15 bases lying between them. CDR1 and CDR2 from the germline V gene are LGHDT and YNNKEL (reference sequence). This CDR3 contains 14 residues. The CDR3 DNA follows: TGTGCCAGCAGCCCGACCCCGGAGGTCTACACCATATATTTT. Translation gives CASSPTPEVYTIYF.

The gene calls are TRBV30 and TRBJ1-2; tentatively, D is TRBD1 (6 bases). V was shortened by 8 bases and J by 5 bases, with 18 bases between the two germline ends. The CDR3 spans 13 residues. Germline CDR1 GTSNPN, CDR2 SVGIG (reference sequence). The CDR3, as DNA: TGTGCCAATACCCGGGACACCTTATATGGCTACACCTTC. Protein: CANTRDTLYGYTF.

V gene TRBV5-4 combines with J gene TRBJ2-2, with D possibly matching TRBD2 (6 bases). This CDR3 is 16 amino acids long. CDR1 and CDR2 from the germline V gene are SGHNT and YYREEE (reference sequence). Trimming cost V 6 bases and J 2 bases, with 17 bases left between them. The CDR3 bases are TGTGCCAGCACCCAGGCGGGCGGGGCAAACACCGGGGAGCTGTTTTTT. Protein product: CASTQAGGANTGELFF.

The J gene is TRBJ1-4, the V gene TRBV12-5; 7 bases align to TRBD1. The germline V gene encodes CDR1 LGHNT and CDR2 FRNRAP. Trimming removed 2 bases from V and 7 bases from J; junction bases left unmatched: 7. This CDR3 is built from 15 residues. The CDR3 spells CASGLTGDEGEKLFF. The CDR3 region has the DNA TGTGCTAGTGGTTTGACAGGGGATGAGGGTGAAAAACTGTTTTTT.

The chain employs TRBV4-3 and TRBJ2-2; possibly TRBD1 for D (5 bases). V lost 4 bases and J 4 bases, leaving 10 bases between the germline ends. The CDR3 length is 14 residues. Germline lookup yields CDR1 LGHNA and CDR2 YSLEER. CDR3 region: CASSRLRVTGELFF. DNA of the CDR3: TGCGCCAGCAGCCGGCTCAGGGTCACCGGGGAGCTGTTTTTT.

V gene TRBV7-3 combines with J gene TRBJ1-2; tentatively, D is TRBD1 (6 bases). The length of the CDR3 is 15 residues. The V end lost 0 bases, the J end lost 4 bases, and 12 bases lay between the germline ends. Per germline, CDR1 SGHTA and CDR2 FQGTGA. In DNA, the CDR3 is TGTGCCAGCAGCTTAACGGTCTCAGGGGTCTATGGCTACACCTTC. Residues: CASSLTVSGVYGYTF.

The chain uses TRBV7-9 and TRBJ1-5; D not certain. Germline lookup yields CDR1 SEHNR and CDR2 FQNEAQ (reference sequence). Trimming removed 11 bases at V and 6 bases at J, with 17 bases between. This CDR3 contains 13 residues. In DNA, the CDR3 is TGTGCCGGAGATTCAGGCAGCGGTCAGCCCCAGCATTTT. It translates to CAGDSGSGQPQHF.

The rearrangement links TRBV5-4 to TRBJ2-1, with TRBD2 identical over 7 bases. The V segment lost 0 bases and the J segment 0 bases; nucleotides outside the gene matches: 0. The CDR3 extends over 15 amino acids. From germline, CDR1 is SGHNT and CDR2 YYREEE (reference sequence). CDR3 in amino acids: CASSLGGSSYNEQFF. The CDR3 nucleotides read TGTGCCAGCAGCTTGGGCGGGAGCTCCTACAATGAGCAGTTCTTC.

The chain is built from TRBV19 and TRBJ2-3; TRBD2 aligns across 11 bases. The CDR3 loop spans 16 amino acids. V shed 5 bases, J shed 2 bases, and the junction held 6 bases outside the gene matches. Germline V gene sequence: CDR1 LNHDA, CDR2 SQIVND (reference sequence). In DNA form, the CDR3 reads TGTGCCAGTAGTCTCGGGACTAGCGGACCCACAGATACGCAGTATTTT. Its protein product is CASSLGTSGPTDTQYF.

The chain links TRBV30 to TRBJ2-1, with unresolved D. This CDR3 is built from 11 residues. Between the trimmed V and J ends, which lost 3 bases and 9 bases, there was a span of 9 bases. Germline assignment: CDR1 GTSNPN and CDR2 SVGIG (reference sequence). CDR3 sequence: CAWRAAFEQFF. In nucleotides, the CDR3 is TGTGCCTGGAGGGCGGCCTTTGAGCAGTTCTTC.

This chain uses TRBV4-2 with TRBJ2-3; D not resolved. CDR3 size: 14 residues. V was trimmed by 2 bases and J by 5 bases, leaving 11 bases between them. CDR1 is LGHNA, CDR2 YNFKEQ, per germline. The CDR3 sequence is CASSQYLGLDTQYF. CDR3 coding DNA: TGTGCCAGCAGCCAATATCTAGGCCTAGATACGCAGTATTTT.

This chain uses TRBV5-1 with TRBJ2-7, with 8 positions matching TRBD1. This CDR3 comprises 14 residues. The ends lost 1 base at V and 6 bases at J; junction bases unmatched: 6. Germline CDR1 SGHRS, CDR2 YFSETQ. The CDR3 nucleotides read TGCGCCAGCAGCTTGTCAGGGGGCCGTTCCGAGCAGTACTTC. This sequence encodes CASSLSGGRSEQYF.

V and J are TRBV10-3 and TRBJ1-1, with TRBD1 identical over 8 bases. V lost 2 bases and J lost 4; bases outside the gene matches: 3. The CDR3 spans 14 residues. Germline loops: CDR1 ENHRY, CDR2 SYGVKD. CDR3 sequence (DNA): TGTGCCATCAGTGAGGGACAGGGTATCACTGAAGCTTTCTTT. Its protein is CAISEGQGITEAFF.

The chain couples TRBV19 to TRBJ1-1; 9 positions match TRBD1. The germline V gene has CDR1 LNHDA and CDR2 SQIVND (reference sequence). V trimming: 4 bases; J trimming: 10 bases; junction bases outside the gene matches: 4. The CDR3 runs to 12 residues. CDR3 nucleotide sequence: TGTGCCAGTAGTACCGGGACAGGGTTAGCTTTCTTT. This codes for CASSTGTGLAFF.

This sequence joins TRBV4-3 and TRBJ2-2; tentatively, D is TRBD2 (6 bases). The CDR3 sequence is 17 residues long. V was shortened by 4 bases and J by 1 base, with 16 bases between the two germline ends. Germline CDR1 and CDR2: LGHNA and YSLEER. The chain's CDR3 is CASSPRGAGGNTGELFF. CDR3 DNA sequence: TGCGCCAGCAGCCCCCGAGGAGCGGGCGGGAACACCGGGGAGCTGTTTTTT.

This clone was detected once. The rearrangement uses TRBV5-4 and TRBJ1-6; D might be TRBD1 (6 bases). The CDR3 runs 16 residues. Per the germline V gene, CDR1 is SGHNT and CDR2 is YYREEE (reference sequence). Trimming removed 0 bases from V and 10 bases from J, with 17 bases in between. CDR3 nucleotide sequence: TGTGCCAGCAGCTTGGCCTCAGGGGCCGTCTCGTCACCCCTCCACTTT. This sequence encodes CASSLASGAVSSPLHF.

The chain employs TRBV20-1 and TRBJ2-1, with TRBD1 matching over 8 bases. CDR3 length equals 14 residues. Trimming at V came to 3 bases and at J to 4 bases, leaving 5 bases not matched to a gene. Germline lookup yields CDR1 DFQATT and CDR2 SNEGSKA (reference sequence). The CDR3 nucleotides are TGCAGTGCTAGTCGGGGACAGGAGTACAATGAGCAGTTCTTC. The encoded protein is CSASRGQEYNEQFF.

V usage is TRBV6-2 or TRBV6-3 and J usage is TRBJ1-5; a weak D match, TRBD1 (6 bases). Germline loops: CDR1 MNHEY, CDR2 SVGEGT. V lost 2 bases and J lost 4, with 9 bases in between. This CDR3 has 14 residues. The CDR3 here is CASSYDRGNQPQHF. The CDR3 nucleotides are TGTGCCAGCAGTTACGATAGGGGGAATCAGCCCCAGCATTTT.

The rearrangement joins TRBV30 to TRBJ1-2, with D tentatively TRBD1 (5 bases). Trimming left V 3 bases short and J 4 bases short, with 12 bases between. The CDR3 length is 13 residues. Germline V gene lookup returns CDR1 GTSNPN and CDR2 SVGIG (reference sequence). CDR3 loop: CAWRQDRIYGYTF. The CDR3, as DNA: TGTGCCTGGAGACAGGATCGGATCTATGGCTACACCTTC.

The rearrangement uses TRBV18 and TRBJ1-2, with a weak D call TRBD1 (5 bases). Germline loops: CDR1 KGHSH, CDR2 LQKENI. This CDR3 is 15 amino acids long. The V and J ends lost 5 bases and 0 bases respectively, with 13 bases between them. The CDR3 DNA follows: TGTGCCAGCTCAACGGGAGGGGCAACTAACTATGGCTACACCTTC. Translated, it gives CASSTGGATNYGYTF.

V and J are TRBV27 and TRBJ1-3; D is unresolved. The CDR3 spans 16 residues. Germline lookup yields CDR1 MNHEY and CDR2 SMNVEV (reference sequence). The V end lost 6 bases, the J end lost 0 bases, and 15 bases lay between the germline ends. The DNA for the CDR3 is TGTGCCAGCAGCCCGCTGACGGGTAACTCTGGAAACACCATATATTTT. It specifies CASSPLTGNSGNTIYF.